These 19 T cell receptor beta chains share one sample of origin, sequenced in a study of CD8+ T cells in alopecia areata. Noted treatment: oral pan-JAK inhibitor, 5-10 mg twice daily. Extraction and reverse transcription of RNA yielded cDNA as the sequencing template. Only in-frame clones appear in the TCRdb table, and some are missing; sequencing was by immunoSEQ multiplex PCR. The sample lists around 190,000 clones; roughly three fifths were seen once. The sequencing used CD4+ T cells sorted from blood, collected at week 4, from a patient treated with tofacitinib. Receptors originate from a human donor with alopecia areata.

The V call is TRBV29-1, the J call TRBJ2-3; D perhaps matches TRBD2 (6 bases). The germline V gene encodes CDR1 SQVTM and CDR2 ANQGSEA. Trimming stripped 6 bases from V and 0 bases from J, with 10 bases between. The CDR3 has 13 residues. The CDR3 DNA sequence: TGCAGCGTCACCGGGACTAGCACAGATACGCAGTATTTT. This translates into CSVTGTSTDTQYF.

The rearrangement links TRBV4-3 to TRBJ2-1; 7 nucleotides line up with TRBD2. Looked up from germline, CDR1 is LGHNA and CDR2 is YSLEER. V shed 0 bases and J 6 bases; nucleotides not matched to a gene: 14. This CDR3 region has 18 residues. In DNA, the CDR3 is TGCGCCAGCAGCCAAGATGGGCCTAGCGGACACGTATTCAATGAGCAGTTCTTC. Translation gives CASSQDGPSGHVFNEQFF.

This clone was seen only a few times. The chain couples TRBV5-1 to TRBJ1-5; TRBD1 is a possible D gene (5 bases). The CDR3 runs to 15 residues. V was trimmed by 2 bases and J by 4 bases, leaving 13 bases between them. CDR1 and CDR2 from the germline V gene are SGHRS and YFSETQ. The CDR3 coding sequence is TGCGCCAGCAGCTTACTAGGGGCAGAGAATCAGCCCCAGCATTTT. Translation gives CASSLLGAENQPQHF. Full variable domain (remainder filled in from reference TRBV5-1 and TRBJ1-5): KAGVTQTPRYLIKTRGQQVTLSCSPISGHRSVSWYQQTPGQGLQFLFEYFSETQRNKGNFPGRFSGRQFSNSRSEMNVSTLELGDSALYLCASSLLGAENQPQHFGDGTRLSIL.

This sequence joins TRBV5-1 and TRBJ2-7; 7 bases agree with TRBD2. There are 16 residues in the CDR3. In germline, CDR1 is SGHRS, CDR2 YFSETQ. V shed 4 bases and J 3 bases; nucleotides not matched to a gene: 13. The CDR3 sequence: CASSLIGAGDVYEQYF. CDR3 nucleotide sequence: TGCGCCAGCAGCCTGATCGGGGCGGGGGACGTCTACGAGCAGTACTTC.

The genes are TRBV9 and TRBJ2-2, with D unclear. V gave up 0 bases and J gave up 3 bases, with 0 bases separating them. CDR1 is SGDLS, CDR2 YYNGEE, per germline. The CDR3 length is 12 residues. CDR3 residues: CASSVDTGELFF. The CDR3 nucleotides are TGTGCCAGCAGCGTAGACACCGGGGAGCTGTTTTTT.

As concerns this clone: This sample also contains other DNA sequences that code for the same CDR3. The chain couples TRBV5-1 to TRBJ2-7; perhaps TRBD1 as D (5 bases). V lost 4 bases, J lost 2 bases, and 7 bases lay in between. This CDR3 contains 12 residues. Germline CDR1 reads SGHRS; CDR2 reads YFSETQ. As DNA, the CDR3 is TGCGCCAGCAGCCAGGACACCTACGAGCAGTACTTC. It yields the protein CASSQDTYEQYF.

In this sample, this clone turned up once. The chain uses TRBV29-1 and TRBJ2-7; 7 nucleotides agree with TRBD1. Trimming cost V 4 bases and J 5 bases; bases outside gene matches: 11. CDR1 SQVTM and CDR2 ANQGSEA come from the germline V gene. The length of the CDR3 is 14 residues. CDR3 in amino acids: CSVVSARRGNEQYF. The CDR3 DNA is TGCAGCGTTGTCTCGGCGCGCAGGGGGAACGAGCAGTACTTC.

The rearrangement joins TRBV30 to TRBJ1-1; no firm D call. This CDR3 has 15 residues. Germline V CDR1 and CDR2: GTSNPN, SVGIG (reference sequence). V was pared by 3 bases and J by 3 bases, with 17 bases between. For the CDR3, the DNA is TGTGCCTGGAGACAAAGGATTCTGGCTGACACTGAAGCTTTCTTT. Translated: CAWRQRILADTEAFF.

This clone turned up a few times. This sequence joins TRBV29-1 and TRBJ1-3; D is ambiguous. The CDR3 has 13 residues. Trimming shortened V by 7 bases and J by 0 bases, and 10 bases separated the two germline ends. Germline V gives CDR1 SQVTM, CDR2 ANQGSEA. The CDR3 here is CSALILSGNTIYF. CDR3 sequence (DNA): TGCAGCGCGTTGATCCTCTCTGGAAACACCATATATTTT.

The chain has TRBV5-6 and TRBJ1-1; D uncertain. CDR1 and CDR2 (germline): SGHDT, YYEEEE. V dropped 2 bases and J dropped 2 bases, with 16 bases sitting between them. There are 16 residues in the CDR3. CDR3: CASSLGPPTGNTEAFF. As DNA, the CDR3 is TGTGCCAGCAGCTTAGGGCCCCCAACGGGAAACACTGAAGCTTTCTTT.

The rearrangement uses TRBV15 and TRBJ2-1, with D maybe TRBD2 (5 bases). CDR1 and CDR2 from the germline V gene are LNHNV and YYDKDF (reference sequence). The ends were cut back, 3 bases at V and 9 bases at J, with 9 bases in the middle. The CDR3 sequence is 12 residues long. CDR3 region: CATSRARGEQFF. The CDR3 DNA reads TGTGCCACCAGCAGGGCACGGGGTGAGCAGTTCTTC.

The CDR3 DNA reads as TGCAGCTCCCGACTTATTGACAATGAGCAGTTCTTC. Translated: CSSRLIDNEQFF. V gene TRBV29-1 combines with J gene TRBJ2-1; no definite D call. Trimming stripped 8 bases from V and 5 bases from J, with 13 bases between. This CDR3 has 12 residues. Germline CDR1 SQVTM, CDR2 ANQGSEA.

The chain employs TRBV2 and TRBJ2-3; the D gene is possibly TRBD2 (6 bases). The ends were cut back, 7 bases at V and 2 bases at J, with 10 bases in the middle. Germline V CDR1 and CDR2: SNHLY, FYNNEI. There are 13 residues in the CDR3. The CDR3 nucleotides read TGTGCCAGCAACCGGGAGAACACAGATACGCAGTATTTT. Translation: CASNRENTDTQYF.

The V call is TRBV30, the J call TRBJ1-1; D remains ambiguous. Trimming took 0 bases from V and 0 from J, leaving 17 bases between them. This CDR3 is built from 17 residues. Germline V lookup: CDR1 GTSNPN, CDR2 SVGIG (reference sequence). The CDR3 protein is CAWSVNGRSSMNTEAFF. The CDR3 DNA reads TGTGCCTGGAGTGTAAACGGGAGGTCCAGCATGAACACTGAAGCTTTCTTT.

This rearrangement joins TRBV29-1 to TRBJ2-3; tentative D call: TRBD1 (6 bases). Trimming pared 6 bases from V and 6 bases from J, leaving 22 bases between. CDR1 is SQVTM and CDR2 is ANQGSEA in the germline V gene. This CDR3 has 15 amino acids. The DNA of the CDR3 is TGCAGCGTCACCTATACAGGGAATGGGGTGGATACGCAGTATTTT. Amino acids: CSVTYTGNGVDTQYF.

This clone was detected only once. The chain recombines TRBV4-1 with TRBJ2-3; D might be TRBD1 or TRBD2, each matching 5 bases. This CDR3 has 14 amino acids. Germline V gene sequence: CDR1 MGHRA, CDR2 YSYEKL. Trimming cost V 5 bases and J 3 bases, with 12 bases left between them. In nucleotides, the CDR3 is TGCGCCAGCAGCGCAGGGAGAGGGACAGATACGCAGTATTTT. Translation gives CASSAGRGTDTQYF.

Written as DNA, the CDR3 is TGTGCCAGCAGTAGAGGGGGACGAGAGACCCAGTACTTC. This encodes CASSRGGRETQYF. V is TRBV6-6 and J is TRBJ2-5; a weak D match, TRBD1 (6 bases). The germline V gene has CDR1 MNHNY and CDR2 SVGAGI (reference sequence). This CDR3 is built from 13 residues. Trimming took off 5 bases at V and 4 bases at J, with 11 bases between the two ends.

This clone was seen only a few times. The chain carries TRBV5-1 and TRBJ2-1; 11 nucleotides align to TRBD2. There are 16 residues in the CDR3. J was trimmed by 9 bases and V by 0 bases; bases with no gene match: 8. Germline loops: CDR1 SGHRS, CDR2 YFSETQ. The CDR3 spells CASSLALAGGEGEQFF. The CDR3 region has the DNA TGCGCCAGCAGCTTGGCCCTAGCGGGAGGTGAGGGTGAGCAGTTCTTC.

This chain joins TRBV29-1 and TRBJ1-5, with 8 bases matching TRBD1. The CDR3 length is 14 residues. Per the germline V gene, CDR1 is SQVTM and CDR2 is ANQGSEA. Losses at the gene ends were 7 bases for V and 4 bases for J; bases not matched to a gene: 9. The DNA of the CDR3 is TGCAGCGCCATAGGGACAGGCCAAAATCAGCCCCAGCATTTT. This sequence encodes CSAIGTGQNQPQHF.